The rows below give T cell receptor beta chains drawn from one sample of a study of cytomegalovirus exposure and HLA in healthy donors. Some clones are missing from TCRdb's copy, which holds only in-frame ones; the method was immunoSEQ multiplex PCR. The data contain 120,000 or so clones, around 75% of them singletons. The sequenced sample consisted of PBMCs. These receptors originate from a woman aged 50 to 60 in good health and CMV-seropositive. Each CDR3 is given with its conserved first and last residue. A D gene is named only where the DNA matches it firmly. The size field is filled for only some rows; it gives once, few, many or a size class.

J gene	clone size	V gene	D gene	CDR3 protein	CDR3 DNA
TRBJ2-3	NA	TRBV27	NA	CASSLRGPSTDTQYF	TGTGCCAGCAGTTTGCGGGGGCCGAGCACAGATACGCAGTATTTT
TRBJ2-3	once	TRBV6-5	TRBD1	CASRTGGSSDTQYF	TGTGCCAGCCGCACAGGGGGCTCGTCAGATACGCAGTATTTT
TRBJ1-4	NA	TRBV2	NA	CASSKDSATNEKLFF	TGTGCCAGCAGTAAAGACAGTGCAACTAATGAAAAACTGTTTTTT
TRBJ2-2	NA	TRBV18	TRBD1	CASSPPGQGIHGELFF	TGTGCCAGCTCACCACCGGGACAGGGCATACACGGGGAGCTGTTTTTT
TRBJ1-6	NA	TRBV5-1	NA	CASSATGSSYNSPLHF	TGCGCCAGCAGCGCCACAGGGAGCTCCTATAATTCACCCCTCCACTTT
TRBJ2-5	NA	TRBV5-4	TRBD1	CASSVTGWEETQYF	TGTGCCAGCAGCGTGACAGGGTGGGAAGAGACCCAGTACTTC
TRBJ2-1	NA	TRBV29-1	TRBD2	CSVVSPVLAREGHENEQFF	TGCAGCGTTGTTTCCCCTGTTCTCGCCCGGGAGGGCCATGAAAATGAGCAGTTCTTC
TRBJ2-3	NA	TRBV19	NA	CASSIQRASTDTQYF	TGTGCCAGTAGTATCCAGCGGGCTAGCACAGATACGCAGTATTTT
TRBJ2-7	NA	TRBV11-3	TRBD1	CASSPPGQGTEQYF	TGTGCCAGCAGCCCGCCGGGACAGGGAACCGAGCAGTACTTC
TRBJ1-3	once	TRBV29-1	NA	CSGRGKENTIYF	TGCAGCGGCAGGGGTAAGGAAAACACCATATATTTT
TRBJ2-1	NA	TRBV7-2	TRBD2	CASSPAGGLGNEQFF	TGTGCCAGCAGCCCAGCGGGGGGGCTAGGCAATGAGCAGTTCTTC
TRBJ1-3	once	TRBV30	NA	CAWSGVSGNTIYF	TGTGCCTGGAGTGGAGTCTCTGGAAACACCATATATTTT
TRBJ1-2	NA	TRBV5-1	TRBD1	CASSSDRGQGYTF	TGCGCCAGCAGCTCGGACAGGGGGCAGGGCTACACCTTC
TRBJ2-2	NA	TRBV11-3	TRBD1	CASSPGQINTGELFF	TGTGCCAGCAGCCCGGGACAGATCAACACCGGGGAGCTGTTTTTT
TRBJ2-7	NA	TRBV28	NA	CASSEGRSYEQYF	TGTGCCAGCAGTGAGGGTCGCTCCTACGAGCAGTACTTC
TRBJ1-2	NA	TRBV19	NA	CASSRARQALNYTF	TGTGCCAGTAGTAGGGCCCGACAGGCCCTAAACTACACCTTC
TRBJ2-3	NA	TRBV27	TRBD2	CASSPLAGGTDTQYF	TGTGCCAGCAGTCCCTTAGCGGGAGGCACAGATACGCAGTATTTT
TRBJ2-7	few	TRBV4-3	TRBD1	CASSQVVAGTASYEQYF	TGCGCCAGCAGCCAAGTAGTAGCCGGGACAGCCTCCTACGAGCAGTACTTC
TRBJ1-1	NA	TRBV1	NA	CTSSQDPGGMNTEAFF	TGCACCAGCAGCCAAGATCCAGGGGGGATGAACACTGAAGCTTTCTTT
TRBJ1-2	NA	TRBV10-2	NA	CASSEAPIRGYGYTF	TGCGCCAGCAGTGAGGCCCCTATAAGGGGATATGGCTACACCTTC
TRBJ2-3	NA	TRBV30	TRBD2	CAWARGGADTQYF	TGTGCATGGGCCCGGGGGGGCGCAGATACGCAGTATTTT
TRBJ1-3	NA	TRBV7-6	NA	CASSLAYQSPNIAGGNTIYF	TGTGCCAGCAGCTTAGCATACCAGTCGCCAAATATAGCGGGGGGAAACACCATATATTTT
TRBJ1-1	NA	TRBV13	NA	CASSLTRVKAEAFF	TGTGCCAGCAGCCTTACGAGGGTAAAAGCTGAAGCTTTCTTT
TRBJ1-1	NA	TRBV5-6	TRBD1	CASSRDRGLVHTEAFF	TGTGCCAGCAGCCGGGACAGGGGGCTAGTTCACACTGAAGCTTTCTTT
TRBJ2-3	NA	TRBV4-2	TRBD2	CASSRGGPRRTDTQYF	TGTGCCAGCAGCCGGGGGGGACCGCGGAGAACAGATACGCAGTATTTT
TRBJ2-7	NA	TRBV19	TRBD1	CASSIGTGNYEQYF	TGTGCCAGTAGTATTGGGACAGGGAACTACGAGCAGTACTTC
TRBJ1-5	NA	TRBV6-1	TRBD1	CASSGTGPNQPQHF	TGTGCCAGCAGTGGGACAGGTCCGAATCAGCCCCAGCATTTT
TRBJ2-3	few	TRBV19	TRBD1	CASAPGQGTRGTDTQYF	TGTGCCAGTGCACCGGGACAGGGAACCCGAGGCACAGATACGCAGTATTTT
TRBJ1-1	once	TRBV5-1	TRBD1	CASSFHGDRNTEAFF	TGCGCCAGCAGCTTCCATGGGGACAGGAACACTGAAGCTTTCTTT
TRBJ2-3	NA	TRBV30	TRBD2	CAWRALAGDTDTQYF	TGTGCCTGGAGGGCACTAGCGGGGGACACAGATACGCAGTATTTT
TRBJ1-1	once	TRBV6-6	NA	CASSYQGRTEAFF	TGTGCCAGCAGTTACCAAGGGAGGACTGAAGCTTTCTTT
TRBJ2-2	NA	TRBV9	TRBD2	CASSPRTSGSWAGELFF	TGTGCCAGCAGCCCTCGAACTAGCGGGAGTTGGGCCGGGGAGCTGTTTTTT
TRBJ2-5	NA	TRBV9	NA	CASSVEGAPQETQYF	TGTGCCAGCAGCGTTGAGGGCGCGCCGCAAGAGACCCAGTACTTC
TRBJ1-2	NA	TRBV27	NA	CASSSPTDGYGYTF	TGTGCCAGCAGTTCCCCGACAGATGGGTATGGCTACACCTTC
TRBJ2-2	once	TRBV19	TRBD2	CASTPVASGRPFLAGELFF	TGTGCCAGTACCCCCGTGGCTAGCGGGAGGCCCTTCCTCGCTGGGGAGCTGTTTTTT
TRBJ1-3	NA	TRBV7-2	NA	CASSLQASGNTIYF	TGTGCCAGCAGTCTACAGGCCAGTGGAAACACCATATATTTT
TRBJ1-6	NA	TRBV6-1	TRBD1	CASSGDSDSPLHF	TGTGCCAGCAGTGGGGACAGTGATTCACCCCTCCACTTT
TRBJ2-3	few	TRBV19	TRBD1	CASSMETGGGDTQYF	TGTGCCAGTAGTATGGAGACAGGGGGTGGAGATACGCAGTATTTT
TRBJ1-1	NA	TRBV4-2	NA	CASGPGHKNTEAFF	TGTGCCAGCGGACCGGGACACAAGAACACTGAAGCTTTCTTT
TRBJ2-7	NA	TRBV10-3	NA	CATESGQSYYEQYF	TGTGCCACCGAATCCGGACAGTCTTACTACGAGCAGTACTTC
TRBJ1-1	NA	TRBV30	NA	CAWSRGGAEAFF	TGTGCCTGGAGCCGAGGGGGAGCAGAAGCTTTCTTT
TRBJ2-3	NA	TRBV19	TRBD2	CASTSGTSGYTDTQYF	TGTGCCAGCACGAGCGGGACTAGCGGATACACAGATACGCAGTATTTT
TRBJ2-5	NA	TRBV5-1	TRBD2	CASSFGLAGSRYQETQYF	TGCGCCAGCAGCTTCGGACTAGCGGGATCAAGGTACCAAGAGACCCAGTACTTC
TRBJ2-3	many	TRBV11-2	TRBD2	CASSLVFQRGAGTDTQYF	TGTGCCAGCAGCTTAGTATTCCAGCGGGGGGCTGGCACAGATACGCAGTATTTT
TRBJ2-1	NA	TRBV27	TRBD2	CASRTPGLAGGGEQFF	TGTGCCAGCAGGACCCCGGGACTAGCGGGGGGTGGCGAGCAGTTCTTC
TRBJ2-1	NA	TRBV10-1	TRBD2	CASSEPFRGRGTSGNEQFF	TGCGCCAGCAGTGAGCCATTCCGGGGACGCGGGACTAGCGGGAATGAGCAGTTCTTC
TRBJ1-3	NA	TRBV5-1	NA	CASSPGGTSSGNTIYF	TGCGCCAGCAGCCCTGGAGGCACTAGCTCTGGAAACACCATATATTTT
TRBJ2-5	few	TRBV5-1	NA	CASSLGATAETQYF	TGCGCCAGCAGCTTGGGGGCCACTGCAGAGACCCAGTACTTC
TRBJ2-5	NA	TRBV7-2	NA	CASSSYQETQYF	TGTGCCAGCAGCTCGTACCAAGAGACCCAGTACTTC
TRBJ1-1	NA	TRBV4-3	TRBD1	CASSQDRTGRGIMNTEAFF	TGCGCCAGCAGCCAAGATAGGACAGGTAGGGGGATAATGAACACTGAAGCTTTCTTT
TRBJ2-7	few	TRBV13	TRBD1	CASRQRQGLSEQYF	TGTGCCAGCAGGCAAAGACAGGGCTTGAGCGAGCAGTACTTC
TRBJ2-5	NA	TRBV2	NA	CASSDDGETQYF	TGTGCCAGCAGTGATGACGGGGAGACCCAGTACTTC
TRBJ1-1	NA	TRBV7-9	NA	CASSLDIRENTEAFF	TGTGCCAGCAGCTTAGATATCAGGGAGAACACTGAAGCTTTCTTT
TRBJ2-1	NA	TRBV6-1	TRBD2	CASSGGLAGGNEQFF	TGTGCCAGCAGCGGGGGACTAGCGGGAGGCAATGAGCAGTTCTTC
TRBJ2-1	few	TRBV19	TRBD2	CASSSSGSDDEQFF	TGTGCCAGTAGTTCTAGCGGGAGTGATGATGAGCAGTTCTTC